The next 13 T cell receptor beta chains were all read from a single sample in a study of T-cell reconstitution after alpha-beta-depleted transplantation in children. During its preparation, the TCRbeta library received unique molecular identifiers. Via MiXCR, TCRdb re-called the PCR reads, giving one row per CDR3 protein. The sample has roughly 500,000 distinct CDR3 sequences; around an eighth are singletons. The specimen was PBMCs from the stem cell graft donor, collected from the stem cell graft. The receptors were gathered from a human donor who donated a stem cell graft to a child with combined immunodeficiency.

V is TRBV3-1 and J is TRBJ1-1, with D possibly being TRBD1 (5 bases). The V end lost 5 bases, the J end lost 8 bases, and 9 bases lay between the germline ends. Per the germline V gene, CDR1 is LGHDT and CDR2 is YNNKEL (reference sequence). The CDR3 contains 11 residues. CDR3 sequence reads: CASSNGQEAFF. As DNA, the CDR3 is TGTGCCAGCAGCAACGGACAAGAAGCTTTCTTT.

This clonotype has a count of ten or more. The genes are TRBV6-1 and TRBJ1-1, with D tentatively TRBD1 (6 bases). Germline V lookup: CDR1 MNHNS, CDR2 SASEGT. V was cut by 7 bases and J by 6 bases, with 15 bases left in between. The CDR3 runs to 13 residues. The chain's CDR3 is CASTPGKGAEAFF. The CDR3 nucleotides read TGTGCCAGCACCCCGGGGAAGGGGGCTGAAGCTTTCTTT.

There are many counts of this clonotype. The CDR3 region has the DNA TGTGCCAGCAGTTTTCTTGGGGCTTACCAAGAGACCCAGTACTTC. It is translated as CASSFLGAYQETQYF. The chain uses TRBV12-3 or TRBV12-4 and TRBJ2-5; D may be TRBD1 (5 bases). V lost 3 bases to trimming and J lost 0 bases, with 11 bases between them. The CDR3 is 15 amino acids.

The chain carries TRBV15 and TRBJ2-1, with D perhaps given as TRBD1 or TRBD2 (5 bases each). The CDR3 contains 14 residues. The V end lost 3 bases, the J end lost 5 bases, and 11 bases lay between the germline ends. Germline lookup yields CDR1 LNHNV and CDR2 YYDKDF (reference sequence). For the CDR3, the DNA is TGTGCCACCAGCAGCCTCCGGGGCGACAATGAGCAGTTCTTC. Its protein is CATSSLRGDNEQFF.

V gene TRBV10-3 combines with J gene TRBJ2-1; the match to TRBD2 covers 11 bases. Germline V gives CDR1 ENHRY, CDR2 SYGVKD. V was clipped by 6 bases and J by 4 bases; unmatched bases: 5. This CDR3 contains 15 residues. This CDR3 reads CAISQTSGVYNEQFF. In DNA, the CDR3 is TGTGCCATCAGCCAGACTAGCGGGGTTTACAATGAGCAGTTCTTC.

This rearrangement joins TRBV7-2 to TRBJ2-7; D remains ambiguous. The CDR3 has 13 residues. Trimming took off 3 bases at V and 5 bases at J, with 11 bases between the two ends. Germline V lookup: CDR1 SGHTA, CDR2 FQGNSA. CDR3 residues: CASSFSAPNEQYF. Written as DNA, the CDR3 is TGTGCCAGCAGCTTTTCAGCACCCAACGAGCAGTACTTC.

The table lists this clonotype with a few counts. The V and J genes are TRBV3-1 and TRBJ1-5; tentatively, D is TRBD1 (6 bases). The CDR3 totals 12 residues. Germline V gives CDR1 LGHDT, CDR2 YNNKEL (reference sequence). Trimming took 3 bases from V and 7 from J, leaving 7 bases between them. The CDR3 coding sequence is TGTGCCAGCAGCCAGGGACACCAGCCCCAGCATTTT. This gives the protein CASSQGHQPQHF.

V and J are TRBV10-3 and TRBJ2-7, with 8 bases fitting TRBD2. Looked up from germline, CDR1 is ENHRY and CDR2 is SYGVKD. The trim removed 4 bases at V and 4 bases at J, leaving 9 bases unmatched. There are 15 residues in the CDR3. CDR3 sequence (DNA): TGTGCCATCAGTGGCCGGGGGGGGTCCGCTTACGAGCAGTACTTC. Protein product: CAISGRGGSAYEQYF.

The rearrangement uses TRBV20-1 and TRBJ2-2, with TRBD1 matching 10 bases. V lost 4 bases to trimming and J lost 4 bases; unmatched junction nucleotides: 6. Germline loops: CDR1 DFQATT, CDR2 SNEGSKA (reference sequence). CDR3 length equals 15 residues. The CDR3 is CSATRQGAFTGELFF. The CDR3 region has the DNA TGCAGTGCTACCAGACAGGGGGCGTTCACCGGGGAGCTGTTTTTT.

The chain combines TRBV6-2 or TRBV6-3 with TRBJ2-7, with D uncertain. The CDR3 runs to 11 residues. From germline, CDR1 is MNHEY and CDR2 SVGEGT. V gave up 0 bases and J gave up 9 bases, with 6 bases separating them. The CDR3 DNA reads TGTGCCAGCAGTTACTCTCTGGGGCAGTACTTC. It encodes CASSYSLGQYF.

This clonotype was detected ten times or more. This chain joins TRBV12-3 or TRBV12-4 and TRBJ1-4; 8 positions match TRBD1. Trimming removed 3 bases from V and 6 bases from J; junction bases left unmatched: 3. The CDR3 is 14 amino acids. CDR3 nucleotide sequence: TGTGCCAGCAGTTTGGCAGGGGGCGATGAAAAACTGTTTTTT. Protein product: CASSLAGGDEKLFF.

This chain links TRBV6-1 with TRBJ2-2, with D hard to call. The V end was cut by 8 bases, the J end by 0 bases, with 16 bases between. The CDR3 contains 16 residues. Germline CDR1 and CDR2: MNHNS and SASEGT. CDR3 loop: CASEKSPNSNTGELFF. CDR3 DNA sequence: TGTGCCAGCGAAAAGAGCCCTAACTCGAACACCGGGGAGCTGTTTTTT.

This clonotype was counted between two and nine times. The chain uses TRBV7-7 and TRBJ2-5, with D maybe TRBD1 (5 bases). V lost 2 bases and J lost 6, with 16 bases in between. CDR3 length: 15 residues. The V gene's germline CDR1 is SSHAT and CDR2 FNYEAQ (reference sequence). The chain's CDR3 is CASSLNPDSEKTQYF. CDR3 sequence (DNA): TGTGCCAGCAGCTTAAATCCCGACAGTGAGAAGACCCAGTACTTC.